The present TCR beta chain was sequenced within a study of CD8 T cells in ankylosing spondylitis. Study-wide results and limits: Ankylosing spondylitis blood seemed to carry a telltale TCR beta motif made of seven or eight highly homologous variants. Certain motif variants had earlier appeared in reactive arthritis synovial fluid and blood. Disease-linked clones, CD8+, were relatively rare in peripheral blood.

Quantitative barcoded 5'-RACE was used to prepare TCR beta libraries. TCRdb re-called the 5' RACE reads with MiXCR, one entry per CDR3 protein. This table holds some 700,000 distinct CDR3 sequences, about 20% found once. This clonotype occurred many times. Its antigen is unidentified. Germline values: CDR1 MDHEN, CDR2 SYDVKM. V was pared by 4 bases and J by 5 bases, with 14 bases between. This CDR3 is built from 14 residues. The sequence derives from a male donor with ankylosing spondylitis. Material: blood, either unsorted or a sorted T cell fraction (not recorded which). The chain recombines TRBV28 with TRBJ2-5, with D maybe TRBD1 (6 bases). DNA for the CDR3: TGTGCCAGCAGTTCACAGGGCAGAGTGGAGACCCAGTACTTC. Translating it yields CASSSQGRVETQYF.